The sequence of this TCR beta chain was determined in a study of read filtering for tumor transcriptome and immune sequencing. This clonotype was found many times. From roughly 400 ng of RNA, a library with molecular barcoded alpha/delta and beta/gamma adaptors was made. One entry per CDR3 protein, called by TCRdb with MiXCR from the reads. The table shows tens of thousands of distinct CDR3 sequences, with 9.5% to 15% occurring only once. Germline CDR1 is SGHNT and CDR2 is YYREEE (reference sequence). This CDR3 has 15 residues. V shed 0 bases and J 9 bases; nucleotides not matched to a gene: 7. The chain joins TRBV5-4 to TRBJ2-1; 9 bases match TRBD2. This TCR derives from a donor over 35 with multiple myeloma. The sequenced sample consisted of a population of CD138-negative cells sorted from bone marrow. CDR3 amino acids: CASSLGGGRASEQFF. In DNA, the CDR3 is TGTGCCAGCAGCTTGGGGGGCGGGAGGGCCAGTGAGCAGTTCTTC.